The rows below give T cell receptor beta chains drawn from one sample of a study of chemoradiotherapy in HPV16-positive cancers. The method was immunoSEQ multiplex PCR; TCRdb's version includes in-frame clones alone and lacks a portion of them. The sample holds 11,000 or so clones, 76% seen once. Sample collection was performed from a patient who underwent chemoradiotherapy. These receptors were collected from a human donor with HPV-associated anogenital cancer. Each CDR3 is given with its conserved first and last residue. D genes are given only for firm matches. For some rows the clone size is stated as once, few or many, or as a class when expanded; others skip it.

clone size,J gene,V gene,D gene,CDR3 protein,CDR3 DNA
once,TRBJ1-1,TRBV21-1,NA,CASAENRDLNTEAFF,TGTGCCAGCGCGGAGAACAGGGACCTGAACACTGAAGCTTTCTTT
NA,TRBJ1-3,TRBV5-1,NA,CASSLGRTSGNTIYF,TGCGCCAGCAGCTTGGGGAGAACCTCTGGAAACACCATATATTTT
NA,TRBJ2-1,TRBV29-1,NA,CSGRLWGGDEQFF,TGCAGCGGGCGACTCTGGGGTGGGGATGAGCAGTTCTTC
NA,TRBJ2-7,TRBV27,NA,CASSPGTVNYEQYF,TGTGCCAGCAGCCCCGGGACGGTCAACTACGAGCAGTACTTC
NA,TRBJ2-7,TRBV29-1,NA,CSVEGQTDSSYEQYF,TGCAGCGTTGAAGGTCAGACAGATAGCTCCTACGAGCAGTACTTC
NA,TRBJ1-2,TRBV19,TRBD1,CASSKMGQEVRYGYTF,TGTGCCAGTAGCAAGATGGGACAGGAGGTTCGGTATGGCTACACCTTC
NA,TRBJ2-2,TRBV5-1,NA,CASSAHRDMSTGELFF,TGCGCCAGCAGCGCCCACAGGGATATGAGCACCGGGGAGCTGTTTTTT
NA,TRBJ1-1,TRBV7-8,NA,CASSPRYGLNTEAFF,TGTGCCAGCAGCCCTCGTTACGGGCTGAACACTGAAGCTTTCTTT
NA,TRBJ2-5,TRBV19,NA,CASTPQGAGETQYF,TGTGCCAGTACCCCCCAGGGCGCGGGGGAGACCCAGTACTTC
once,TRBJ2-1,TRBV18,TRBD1,CASSPRGQVSYNEQFF,TGTGCCAGCTCACCACGAGGACAGGTCTCCTACAATGAGCAGTTCTTC
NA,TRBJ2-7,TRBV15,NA,CATSRAWDSEQYF,TGTGCCACCAGCAGAGCATGGGACTCCGAGCAGTACTTC
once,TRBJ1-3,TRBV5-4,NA,CASSNKYSGNTIYF,TGTGCCAGCAGCAACAAGTACTCTGGAAACACCATATATTTT
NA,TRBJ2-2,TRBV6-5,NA,CASSSDTGELFF,TGTGCCAGCAGTTCGGACACCGGGGAGCTGTTTTTT
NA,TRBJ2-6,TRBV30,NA,CAWSYGSGANVLTF,TGTGCCTGGAGTTACGGCTCTGGGGCCAACGTCCTGACTTTC
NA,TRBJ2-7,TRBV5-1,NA,CASSLGGDIHYEQYF,TGCGCCAGCAGCTTGGGGGGGGACATCCACTACGAGCAGTACTTC
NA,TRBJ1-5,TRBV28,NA,CASSTTGLNQPQHF,TGTGCCAGCAGTACCACAGGCCTCAATCAGCCCCAGCATTTT
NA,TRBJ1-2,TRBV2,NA,CASIVWRNYGYTF,TGTGCCAGCATAGTCTGGAGAAACTATGGCTACACCTTC
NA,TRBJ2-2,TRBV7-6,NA,CASSLAQGTNTGELFF,TGTGCCAGCAGCTTAGCGCAGGGCACGAACACCGGGGAGCTGTTTTTT
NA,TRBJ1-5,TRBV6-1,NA,CASRSRVNQPQHF,TGTGCCAGCAGATCCAGGGTTAATCAGCCCCAGCATTTT
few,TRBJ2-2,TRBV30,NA,CAWSGGNTGELFF,TGTGCCTGGAGTGGGGGGAACACCGGGGAGCTGTTTTTT
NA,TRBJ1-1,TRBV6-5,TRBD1,CASSFQGAGAFF,TGTGCCAGCAGCTTCCAGGGGGCAGGAGCTTTCTTT
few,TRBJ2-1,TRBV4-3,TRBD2,CASSLAGGVHEQFF,TGCGCCAGCTCACTAGCGGGGGGTGTGCATGAGCAGTTCTTC
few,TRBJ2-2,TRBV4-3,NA,CASSQVLGNTGELFF,TGCGCCAGCAGCCAAGTTCTGGGAAACACCGGGGAGCTGTTTTTT
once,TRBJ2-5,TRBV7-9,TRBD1,CASSRIGSWDRGRETQYF,TGTGCCAGCAGCAGAATAGGTAGCTGGGACAGGGGCCGGGAGACCCAGTACTTC
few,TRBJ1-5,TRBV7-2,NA,CASSARRDQPQHF,TGTGCCAGCAGCGCACGCCGGGATCAGCCCCAGCATTTT
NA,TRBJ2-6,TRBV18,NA,CASSISGANVLTF,TGTGCCAGCTCTATCTCTGGGGCCAACGTCCTGACTTTC
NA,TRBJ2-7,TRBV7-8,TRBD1,CASSLVGQSYEQYF,TGTGCCAGCAGCTTAGTGGGACAGTCCTACGAGCAGTACTTC
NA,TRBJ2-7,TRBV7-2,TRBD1,CASSVGRRQGPISYEQYF,TGTGCCAGCAGCGTAGGCCGTAGACAGGGACCCATCTCCTACGAGCAGTACTTC
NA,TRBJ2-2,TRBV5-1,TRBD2,CASGWTSPAGELFF,TGCGCCAGCGGTTGGACTAGCCCGGCCGGGGAGCTGTTTTTT
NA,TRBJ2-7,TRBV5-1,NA,CASSRTTGYGNEQYF,TGCGCCAGCAGCCGTACTACAGGGTACGGCAACGAGCAGTACTTC
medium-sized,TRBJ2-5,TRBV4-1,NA,CASSPRLPETQYF,TGCGCCAGCAGCCCCCGTTTGCCGGAGACCCAGTACTTC
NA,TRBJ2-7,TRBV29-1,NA,CSVNFDGGEQYF,TGCAGCGTTAATTTTGACGGAGGCGAGCAGTACTTC
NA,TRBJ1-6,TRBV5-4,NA,CASSSNRANSPLHF,TGTGCCAGCAGCTCCAACAGGGCAAATTCACCCCTCCACTTT
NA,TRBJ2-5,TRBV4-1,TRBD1,CASSLRTGGETQYF,TGCGCCAGCAGCCTGAGGACAGGGGGAGAGACCCAGTACTTC
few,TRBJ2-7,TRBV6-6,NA,CASRFGVSYEQYF,TGTGCCAGCAGGTTTGGGGTTTCCTACGAGCAGTACTTC
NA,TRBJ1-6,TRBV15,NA,CATSAGYTNTPLHF,TGTGCCACCAGCGCAGGTTATACCAACACACCCCTCCACTTT
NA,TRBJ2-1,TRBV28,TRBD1,CASVSGGYSYNEQFF,TGTGCCAGTGTCTCAGGGGGATACTCCTACAATGAGCAGTTCTTC
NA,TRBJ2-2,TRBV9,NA,CASSVVSDSNTGELFF,TGTGCCAGCAGCGTAGTTTCGGACTCTAATACCGGGGAGCTGTTTTTT
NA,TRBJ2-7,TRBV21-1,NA,CASSSRSGRNSYEQYF,TGTGCCAGCAGCTCGCGAAGTGGCAGGAACTCCTACGAGCAGTACTTC
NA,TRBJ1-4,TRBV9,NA,CASSSRGDNEKLFF,TGTGCCAGCAGCTCTCGGGGCGATAATGAAAAACTGTTTTTT
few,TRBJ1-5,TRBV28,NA,CAGSRGNYNQEPQHF,TGTGCCGGATCTCGGGGGAATTATAATCAGGAGCCCCAGCATTTT
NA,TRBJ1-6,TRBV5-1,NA,CASSSGNGVGSSYNSPLHF,TGCGCCAGCAGCTCGGGAAACGGCGTCGGCAGCTCCTATAATTCACCCCTCCACTTT
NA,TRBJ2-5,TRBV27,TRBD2,CASSLAGGRETQYF,TGTGCCAGCAGTCTAGCGGGGGGGCGAGAGACCCAGTACTTC
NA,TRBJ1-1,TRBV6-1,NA,CASSLQGSRREAFF,TGTGCCAGCAGCCTACAGGGCTCCCGCCGGGAAGCTTTCTTT
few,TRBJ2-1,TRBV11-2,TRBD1,CASSRTGTGYNEQFF,TGTGCCAGCAGTCGGACCGGGACAGGGTACAATGAGCAGTTCTTC
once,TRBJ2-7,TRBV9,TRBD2,CASSFGLAEPYEQYF,TGTGCCAGCAGCTTCGGACTAGCGGAGCCTTACGAGCAGTACTTC
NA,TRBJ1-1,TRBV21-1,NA,CASSFPSGCPSEGAFF,TGTGCCAGCAGCTTCCCATCGGGATGCCCCTCGGAGGGAGCTTTCTTT
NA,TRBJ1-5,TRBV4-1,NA,CASSPFRDGNQPQHF,TGCGCCAGCAGCCCATTCCGGGACGGCAATCAGCCCCAGCATTTT
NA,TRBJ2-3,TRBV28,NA,CASTQERDTQYF,TGTGCCAGCACCCAGGAGAGGGATACGCAGTATTTT
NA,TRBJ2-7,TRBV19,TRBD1,CASSPRDSAYEQYF,TGTGCCAGTAGCCCACGGGACAGCGCCTACGAGCAGTACTTC
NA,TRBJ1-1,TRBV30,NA,CAWNDRWTEAFF,TGTGCCTGGAACGACCGGTGGACTGAAGCTTTCTTT
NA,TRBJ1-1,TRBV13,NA,CASSESQDDTEAFF,TGTGCCAGCAGCGAGTCGCAGGACGACACTGAAGCTTTCTTT
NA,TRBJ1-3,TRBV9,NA,CASSPGRGMRDTIYF,TGTGCCAGCAGCCCCGGACGGGGGATGAGGGACACCATATATTTT
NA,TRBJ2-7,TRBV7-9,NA,CASSSVGAAYEQYF,TGTGCCAGCAGCTCCGTGGGGGCTGCCTACGAGCAGTACTTC